Sequencing of this TCR beta chain was carried out in a study of radiotherapy plus CTLA-4 blockade in lung cancer. The study treated chemo-refractory metastatic non-small-cell lung cancer patients with focal radiation plus ipilimumab CTLA-4 blockade. Using immunoSEQ multiplex PCR, the repertoire was profiled, and TCRdb retains in-frame clones only, with some absent. This table holds some 94,000 clones, approximately 82% found once. Germline-derived CDR1 and CDR2 are SNHLY and FYNNEI. The CDR3 is 16 residues long. V trimming: 4 bases; J trimming: 0 bases; junction bases outside the gene matches: 6. With regard to this clone: Its antigen is still unknown.

Study-wide findings and caveats: Best predicting response, reportedly, were early blood T cell clone dynamics, with interferon-beta.

The receptor was derived from a human donor with non-small cell lung cancer that progressed on radiotherapy plus ipilimumab. This chain joins TRBV2 and TRBJ2-7; 10 bases align to TRBD1. This sample comprised peripheral blood, obtained from a patient treated with radiotherapy plus ipilimumab. In DNA, the CDR3 is TGTGCCAGCAGTGCGGACCGGGACAGGGGCTCCTACGAGCAGTACGTC. It specifies CASSADRDRGSYEQYV.